The rows below give T cell receptor beta chains drawn from one sample of a study of OX40 agonist ivuxolimab in advanced cancers. Measured with immunoSEQ multiplex PCR; TCRdb has only the in-frame clones, and not every one. Among about 72,000 clones listed, 88% were seen once. The input for sequencing was CD4+ or CD8+ T cells sorted from blood, taken in a trial of the OX40 agonist ivuxolimab. The receptors stem from an adult with an advanced solid tumor such as melanoma, head and neck, liver or kidney cancer. Both conserved end residues are part of each CDR3. Fields, in order: V gene, clone size, J gene, D gene, CDR3 DNA, CDR3 protein. The D gene is left open where the match is weak. The listing skips clone size in some rows; elsewhere it reads once, few, many or a size class.

>TRBV2|NA|TRBJ2-7|NA
TGTGCCAGCAGTGGCTCCTACGAGCAGTACTTC
CASSGSYEQYF
>TRBV18|NA|TRBJ2-1|TRBD1
TGTGCCAGCTCACCAATAGCGACAGGGAACAATGAGCAGTTCTTC
CASSPIATGNNEQFF
>TRBV11-3|NA|TRBJ2-7|NA
TGTGCCAGCAGCTTAATTCGGGCCTCCTACGAGCAGTACTTC
CASSLIRASYEQYF
>TRBV1|NA|TRBJ1-3|NA
TGCACCAGCAGCCGCCCAGCGGGGACAGTCTCTGGAAACACCATATATTTT
CTSSRPAGTVSGNTIYF
>TRBV6-5|NA|TRBJ2-5|NA
TGTGCCAGCAGCGCCGAAAGGGGGGGGACCCAGTACTTC
CASSAERGGTQYF
>TRBV28|NA|TRBJ2-7|NA
TGTGCCAGCAGTCTCCGGACAGCTGGACGGGGAGAGCAGTACTTC
CASSLRTAGRGEQYF
>TRBV19|NA|TRBJ2-5|TRBD2
TGTGCCAGTAGTAAACTAGCGGGGGGTCATGAGACCCAGTACTTC
CASSKLAGGHETQYF
>TRBV6-1|NA|TRBJ2-7|NA
TGTGCCAGCAGTGATCCGGGGCACGGGTTTTCCTACGAGCAGTACTTC
CASSDPGHGFSYEQYF
>TRBV5-5|NA|TRBJ2-7|NA
TGTGCCAGCAGTTTAGACATCCACCAGGTTAGCTCCTACGAGCAGTACTTC
CASSLDIHQVSSYEQYF
>TRBV23-1|NA|TRBJ2-7|NA
TGCGCCAGCAGTCAATCCAGTCGATACGAGCAGTACTTC
CASSQSSRYEQYF
>TRBV13|NA|TRBJ2-1|NA
TGTGCCAGCAGCTTATTTCCCAGAGCCTATTCAAAACGGGGTGAGCAGTTCTTC
CASSLFPRAYSKRGEQFF
>TRBV5-6|once|TRBJ2-4|TRBD1
TGTGCCAGCAGCGTAACAGGGGAGCTAGCCAAAAACATTCAGTACTTC
CASSVTGELAKNIQYF
>TRBV4-2|NA|TRBJ2-1|NA
TGTGCCAGCAGCCAAGTGAGCGGTACATACAATGAGCAGTTCTTC
CASSQVSGTYNEQFF
>TRBV4-1|few|TRBJ2-1|NA
TGCGCCAGCAGCCAAGGTGCCCTCAGGGTGGGTAGCTCCTACAATGAGCAGTTCTTC
CASSQGALRVGSSYNEQFF
>TRBV2|NA|TRBJ1-2|TRBD1
TGTGCCAGCAGTGCACAGGGGCCGTCCTATGGCTACACCTTC
CASSAQGPSYGYTF
>TRBV5-6|NA|TRBJ2-7|NA
TGTGCCAGCAGCTTGGGGAGAGTGGGGGAGCAGTACTTC
CASSLGRVGEQYF
>TRBV7-2|NA|TRBJ2-7|TRBD2
TGTGCCAGCAGCTTAGTGAATAGCGGGGACACCTACGAGCAGTACTTC
CASSLVNSGDTYEQYF
>TRBV7-2|NA|TRBJ2-3|NA
TGTGCCAGCAGCCCGGGGGGCCTTAGCACAGATACGCAGTATTTT
CASSPGGLSTDTQYF
>TRBV6-1|NA|TRBJ1-2|NA
TGTGCCAGCAGTGCACGCGGGGGAAGGAACGAAAAAATTAACTATGGCTACACCTTC
CASSARGGRNEKINYGYTF
>TRBV7-9|once|TRBJ1-2|NA
TGTGCCAGCAGCTTAGGGGCAGGACCTTTGTACTATGGCTACACCTTC
CASSLGAGPLYYGYTF
>TRBV5-1|NA|TRBJ2-7|NA
TGCGCCAGCAGCTTGGATGTCCCCTACGAGCAGTACTTC
CASSLDVPYEQYF
>TRBV7-8|NA|TRBJ2-7|TRBD2
TGTGCCAGCAGCTCCGCGGGAGGGGGCTACGAGCAGTACTTC
CASSSAGGGYEQYF
>TRBV2|NA|TRBJ1-6|NA
TGTGCCAGCAGTGAAGGGCAAACTTCTTCACCCCTCCACTTT
CASSEGQTSSPLHF
>TRBV27|once|TRBJ2-3|NA
TGTGCCAGCAGTTTAGTGCGGGCGAGCACAGATACGCAGTATTTT
CASSLVRASTDTQYF
>TRBV6-1|NA|TRBJ2-6|NA
TGTGCCAGCAGTGAACGCAGGTCTGGGGCCAACGTCCTGACTTTC
CASSERRSGANVLTF
>TRBV15|NA|TRBJ2-5|TRBD2
TGTGCCACCATTATCACTAGCGGGGGCCCGGAGACCCAGTACTTC
CATIITSGGPETQYF
>TRBV28|NA|TRBJ1-4|TRBD1
TGTGCCAGCAGTTCCCCACAGGGGAGGGGTGAAAAACTGTTTTTT
CASSSPQGRGEKLFF
>TRBV6-5|few|TRBJ1-2|NA
TGTGCCAGCAAGGGCCTCTATGGCTACACCTTC
CASKGLYGYTF
>TRBV18|NA|TRBJ2-1|TRBD2
TGTGCCAGCTCCCCGGCGTCAGCGGGGGGGCTATACAATGAGCAGTTCTTC
CASSPASAGGLYNEQFF
>TRBV4-3|once|TRBJ2-1|TRBD2
TGCGCCAGCAGCCAAGTCGGTGGCGGGAGAAAGGCTTACAATGAGCAGTTCTTC
CASSQVGGGRKAYNEQFF
>TRBV2|NA|TRBJ2-1|NA
TGTGCCAGCAGTCGAGACGCTCCTGATAGTGTCAAGCAGTTCTTC
CASSRDAPDSVKQFF
>TRBV11-2|NA|TRBJ2-1|TRBD1
TGTGCCAGCAGCTTAGCCCCGGGACAGCACCGCAATGAGCAGTTCTTC
CASSLAPGQHRNEQFF
>TRBV6-1|NA|TRBJ1-2|NA
TGTGCCAGCCGGGCCGCCGACCCCTCAAACTATGGCTACACCTTC
CASRAADPSNYGYTF
>TRBV21-1|NA|TRBJ1-1|NA
TGTGCCAGCAGCCCCAAGCCGAGGAGAAGTACTGAAGCTTTCTTT
CASSPKPRRSTEAFF